The clone carrying this TCR beta chain was seen a few times. What it binds is not known. Trimming shortened V by 0 bases and J by 5 bases, and 17 bases separated the two germline ends. The germline V gene has CDR1 LGHNA and CDR2 YNFKEQ. The CDR3 is 16 amino acids. This entry comes from a study of response to subunit inactivated influenza vaccine. Study-wide results and caveats: The authors proposed limited new T cell recruitment per seasonal influenza vaccination.

Each CDR3 protein is one row after TCRdb ran MiXCR on the RT-PCR reads. The sample carries roughly 700,000 distinct CDR3 sequences, 15% to 19% recorded once. The starting material was PBMCs from blood, obtained 12 days after vaccination. This TCR derives from a man over 45 who received an inactivated influenza vaccine. This chain uses TRBV4-2 with TRBJ2-7, with D maybe TRBD2 (6 bases). CDR3 in DNA: TGTGCCAGCAGCCAAGATACGGGAGATGGAGTCCACGAGCAGTACTTC. This translates into CASSQDTGDGVHEQYF.